This T cell receptor (beta chain) was recovered during a study of graft-versus-host responses after intestinal transplantation. The study's findings and limits: Ileal or blood samples showed some GvH clones first, and such clones were also found in recipient marrow.

The CDR3 spans 18 residues. Per germline, CDR1 MGHRA and CDR2 YSYEKL. The V gene end was trimmed by 2 bases and the J gene end by 1 base; junction bases not matched to a gene: 6. Assay: immunoSEQ multiplex PCR; the TCRdb copy retains only in-frame clones and omits some. The table records under 80,000 clones, 92% of them present only once. A word on this clone: What it binds is not known.

The source is a human patient who received an intestinal transplant, so some T cells may come from the graft donor. The sample in question was PBMCs, obtained 98 days after intestinal transplantation. The chain carries TRBV4-1 and TRBJ2-1; 12 nucleotides align to TRBD2. For the CDR3, the DNA is TGCGCCAGCAGCCAACAAAGACTAGCGGGGGCTTCCTACAATGAGCAGTTCTTC. It is translated as CASSQQRLAGASYNEQFF.